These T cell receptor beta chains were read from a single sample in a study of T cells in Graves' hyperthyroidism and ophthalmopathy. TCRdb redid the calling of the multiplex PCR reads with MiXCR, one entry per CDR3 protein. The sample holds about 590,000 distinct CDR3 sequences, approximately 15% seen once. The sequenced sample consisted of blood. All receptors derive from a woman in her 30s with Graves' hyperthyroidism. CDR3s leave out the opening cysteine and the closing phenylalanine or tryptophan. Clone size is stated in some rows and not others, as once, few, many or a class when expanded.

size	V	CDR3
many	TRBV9	ASSVGDRGLNTEAF
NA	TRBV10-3	AISGSGTKGSGELF
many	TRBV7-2	ASSALINGELF
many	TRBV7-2	ASSSSGSNEQF
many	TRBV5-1	ASSWLGNTDTQY
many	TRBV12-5	ASGLVALTSGLYNEQF
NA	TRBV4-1	ASSQTQGGSPLH
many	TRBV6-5	ASSYSRGTTYEQY
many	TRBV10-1	ASSSRLNTEAF
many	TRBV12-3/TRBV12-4	ASSPTGRSTGELF
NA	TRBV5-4	ASSSWGEQF
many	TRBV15	ATSKPRAGGSSNEQF
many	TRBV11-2	ASSLGRREGLYEQY
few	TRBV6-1	ASSYGVGREQY
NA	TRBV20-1	SASNMWGTGELF
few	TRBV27	ASTSRGQANSPLH
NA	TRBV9	ASSASGQNTEAF
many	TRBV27	ASSQTGFNQPQH
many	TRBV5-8	ASSLDRGRADTQY
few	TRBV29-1	SVRRTSGTYNEQF
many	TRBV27	ASSLYGETNSDIQY
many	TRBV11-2	ASSLDHGGLIYEQY
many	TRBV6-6	ASSYWGGGSPYEQY
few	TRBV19	ASSMGTANTGELF
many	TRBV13	ASSLRDSEAF
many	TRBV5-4	ASSLGGQGANDGYT
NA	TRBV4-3	ASSTRDGLNSPLH
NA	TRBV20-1	SAPQGAYGYT
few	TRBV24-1	ATQRASYNEQF
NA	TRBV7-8	GSSGGGGAGLRELF
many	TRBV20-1	SAGYQETQY
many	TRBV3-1	ASSQARGAGELF
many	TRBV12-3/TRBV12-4	ASSLALGANTEAF
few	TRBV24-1	ATAPFGQGASDTQY